The 27 T cell receptor beta chains in this list originate from one sample, sequenced in a study of T cells after yellow fever vaccination. TCRdb reanalysed the 5' RACE reads using MiXCR and keeps one entry per CDR3 protein. Altogether 120,000 or so distinct CDR3 sequences are present, more than 5.5% being singletons, with the ten largest covering 2.7%. The specimen was CD4+ T cells sorted from PBMCs, collected approximately 47 days after the first yellow fever vaccination. All receptors come from a man between 18 and 35 years old who received the YFV17D yellow fever vaccine.

This clonotype came up many times. This chain uses TRBV4-3 with TRBJ2-3, with D tentatively TRBD1 (6 bases). This CDR3 has 16 residues. Germline values: CDR1 LGHNA, CDR2 YSLEER. The germline V and J ends were trimmed by 4 bases and 0 bases, with 14 bases remaining between them. The CDR3 is CASSLYYRESTDTQYF. The CDR3 DNA sequence: TGCGCCAGCAGCCTTTACTACAGGGAAAGCACAGATACGCAGTATTTT.

This clonotype occurred many times. The CDR3: CASSLDGTGTDTQYF. The CDR3, as DNA: TGTGCCAGCAGCCTAGATGGGACAGGCACAGATACGCAGTATTTT. The chain employs TRBV7-2 and TRBJ2-3; 7 bases are shared with TRBD1. Germline CDR1 SGHTA, CDR2 FQGNSA. The length of the CDR3 is 15 residues. J was trimmed by 1 base and V by 5 bases; bases with no gene match: 6.

The V and J genes are TRBV5-1 and TRBJ2-1; possibly TRBD2 for D (5 bases). The CDR3 sequence is 13 residues long. Trimming took 8 bases from V and 0 from J, leaving 9 bases between them. The germline V gene encodes CDR1 SGHRS and CDR2 YFSETQ. The CDR3 DNA reads TGCGCCAGTCGGAGCGGCTCCTACAATGAGCAGTTCTTC. Translating gives CASRSGSYNEQFF.

This clonotype was detected many times. The chain employs TRBV29-1 and TRBJ1-1; no definite D call. V was trimmed by 7 bases and J by 2 bases, leaving 11 bases between them. The CDR3 runs to 12 residues. Germline V lookup: CDR1 SQVTM, CDR2 ANQGSEA. The CDR3 sequence: CSARTGNTEAFF. The CDR3 DNA sequence: TGCAGCGCCCGGACGGGAAACACTGAAGCTTTCTTT.

The chain uses TRBV25-1 and TRBJ2-7, with 9 bases aligning to TRBD1. The germline V gene encodes CDR1 MGHDK and CDR2 SYGVNS. This CDR3 comprises 15 residues. The junction had 9 bases not matched to a gene; V was cut back by 4 bases and J by 5 bases. The CDR3 here is CASSGPGTGYDEQYF. CDR3 DNA sequence: TGTGCCAGCAGTGGGCCCGGGACAGGGTATGACGAGCAGTACTTC.

V usage is TRBV2 and J usage is TRBJ2-3; unclear D gene. The CDR3 is made up of 14 amino acids. The ends were cut back, 2 bases at V and 6 bases at J, with 12 bases in the middle. CDR1 is SNHLY, CDR2 FYNNEI, per germline. DNA of the CDR3: TGTGCCAGCAGTGAATACCACGGGCGTGATACGCAGTATTTT. It codes for CASSEYHGRDTQYF.

This clonotype has a count of ten or more. The chain recombines TRBV28 with TRBJ2-1, with 9 positions matching TRBD2. The CDR3 consists of 15 residues. Germline V gene lookup returns CDR1 MDHEN and CDR2 SYDVKM. V was clipped by 2 bases and J by 7 bases; unmatched bases: 6. Here the CDR3 reads CASSLTAGGPNEQFF. In DNA, the CDR3 is TGTGCCAGCAGTTTAACGGCGGGGGGGCCGAATGAGCAGTTCTTC.

Points on this clonotype: A read error may explain this, as a much larger clone is one base away. This rearrangement joins TRBV6-2 or TRBV6-3 to TRBJ1-5, with D unresolved. CDR3 length: 15 residues. V gave up 7 bases and J gave up 2 bases, with 15 bases separating them. Germline V lookup: CDR1 MNHEY, CDR2 SVGEGT. The CDR3 here is CASTKGMVGNQPQHF. As DNA, the CDR3 is TGTGCCAGCACAAAAGGCATGGTCGGCAATCAGCCCCAGCATTTT.

A few counts support this clonotype. This sequence joins TRBV5-1 and TRBJ2-7; 7 bases align to TRBD1. The V gene end was trimmed by 3 bases and the J gene end by 6 bases; junction bases not matched to a gene: 9. The CDR3 length is 14 residues. In germline, CDR1 is SGHRS, CDR2 YFSETQ. The CDR3: CASSSRQGRTEQYF. The CDR3 bases are TGCGCCAGCAGCTCACGACAGGGTAGAACCGAGCAGTACTTC.

In its sample, this clonotype was seen many times. The rearrangement links TRBV7-3 to TRBJ1-2; D ambiguous. V dropped 4 bases and J dropped 2 bases, with 20 bases sitting between them. The CDR3 is made up of 17 amino acids. Germline values: CDR1 SGHTA, CDR2 FQGTGA. CDR3 coding DNA: TGTGCCAGCAGCTCCCTTTCGAGACTTAGGAAGAACTATGGCTACACCTTC. This codes for CASSSLSRLRKNYGYTF.

This chain joins TRBV14 and TRBJ2-1, with 12 bases fitting TRBD2. Germline V gives CDR1 SGHDN, CDR2 FVKESK. The CDR3 is 18 residues long. The ends lost 4 bases at V and 7 bases at J; junction bases unmatched: 14. CDR3 coding DNA: TGTGCCAGCAGCCTGAGGACTAGCGGGGTTAACTTCGGGAATGAGCAGTTCTTC. Protein: CASSLRTSGVNFGNEQFF.

Ten or more counts support this clonotype. This chain joins TRBV5-1 and TRBJ2-5, with 13 nucleotides matching TRBD2. V was pared by 4 bases and J by 5 bases, with 5 bases of the junction left unmatched. CDR3 length: 15 residues. Germline V gene lookup returns CDR1 SGHRS and CDR2 YFSETQ. The CDR3 nucleotides are TGCGCCAGCAGCCCCGGGACTAGCGGGACTGAGACCCAGTACTTC. Translated: CASSPGTSGTETQYF. Full variable domain (missing parts from reference TRBV5-1 and TRBJ2-5): KAGVTQTPRYLIKTRGQQVTLSCSPISGHRSVSWYQQTPGQGLQFLFEYFSETQRNKGNFPGRFSGRQFSNSRSEMNVSTLELGDSALYLCASSPGTSGTETQYFGPGTRLLVL.

The V call is TRBV4-2, the J call TRBJ1-1, with TRBD1 as a possible D gene (5 bases). Trimming removed 4 bases at V and 5 bases at J, with 14 bases between. CDR1 is LGHNA, CDR2 YNFKEQ, per germline. The CDR3 runs 14 residues. As DNA, the CDR3 is TGTGCCAGCAGCCTAGATCAGGGAAGGACTGAAGCTTTCTTT. Its translation: CASSLDQGRTEAFF.

As regards this clonotype: Possible read error: a much larger clone is one base away. The genes are TRBV7-8 and TRBJ1-5; possible D gene TRBD1, 6 bases. Trimming removed 5 bases from V and 7 bases from J, with 12 bases in between. Germline loops: CDR1 SGHVS, CDR2 FQNEAQ. The CDR3 spans 13 residues. The CDR3 protein is CASSQEDSQPQHF. CDR3 DNA: TGTGCCAGCAGCCAGGAGGACAGCCAGCCCCAGCATTTT.

This clonotype was observed a handful of times. This rearrangement joins TRBV12-3 or TRBV12-4 to TRBJ1-2; 7 nucleotides line up with TRBD1. Trimming took 9 bases from V and 7 from J; bases not matched to a gene: 26. This CDR3 has 18 amino acids. The DNA for the CDR3 is TGTGCCAGTCACCCGAAACTGGCAGGAACAGGGGCGAGAAGTGGCTACACCTTC. It yields the protein CASHPKLAGTGARSGYTF.

This clonotype was detected many times. The rearrangement links TRBV28 to TRBJ1-4; D unclear. V lost 1 base and J 2 bases, leaving 5 bases between the germline ends. The CDR3 sequence is 14 residues long. In germline, CDR1 is MDHEN, CDR2 SYDVKM. The CDR3 loop reads CASSLLGTNEKLFF. CDR3 in DNA: TGTGCCAGCAGTTTATTGGGGACTAATGAAAAACTGTTTTTT.

This clonotype has ten or more counts. The chain has TRBV7-2 and TRBJ2-3; 10 nucleotides agree with TRBD2. From germline, CDR1 is SGHTA and CDR2 FQGNSA. CDR3 size: 16 residues. The V gene end was trimmed by 1 base and the J gene end by 2 bases; junction bases not matched to a gene: 3. For the CDR3, the DNA is TGTGCCAGCAGCTTAGGAAGCGGGGGGGTCACAGATACGCAGTATTTT. Translated, it gives CASSLGSGGVTDTQYF.

In this sample, this clonotype turned up many times. V usage is TRBV20-1 and J usage is TRBJ2-3; tentatively, D is TRBD1 or TRBD2 (5 bases each). Between the trimmed V and J ends, which lost 0 bases and 10 bases, there was a span of 20 bases. The CDR3 length is 15 residues. Germline CDR1 DFQATT, CDR2 SNEGSKA (reference sequence). As DNA, the CDR3 is TGCAGTGCTAGAGATAGACGGTGGGACCTGGCTCCGCAGTATTTT. Its translation: CSARDRRWDLAPQYF.

This clonotype has at least ten counts. The chain joins TRBV5-1 to TRBJ2-4, with 9 bases matching TRBD1. Germline V gives CDR1 SGHRS, CDR2 YFSETQ. V shed 3 bases and J 2 bases; nucleotides not matched to a gene: 12. The CDR3 extends over 18 amino acids. DNA for the CDR3: TGCGCCAGCAGCTCCCTTCCAGAGACAGGGGGTTCCAAAAACATTCAGTACTTC. Its protein is CASSSLPETGGSKNIQYF.

This clonotype was counted ten times or more. This chain links TRBV6-5 with TRBJ2-7, with D possibly being TRBD2 (5 bases). V was shortened by 2 bases and J by 3 bases, with 11 bases between the two germline ends. Germline CDR1 reads MNHEY; CDR2 reads SVGAGI. This CDR3 comprises 14 residues. DNA for the CDR3: TGTGCCAGCAGTTACCAGAGGGTGGGCTACGAGCAGTACGTC. Residues: CASSYQRVGYEQYV.

On this clonotype: Since a much larger clone is just one base distant, this may be a read error. V gene TRBV4-3 combines with J gene TRBJ2-5; no clear D gene. From germline, CDR1 is LGHNA and CDR2 YSLEER. The CDR3 covers 15 residues. The V and J ends lost 0 bases and 7 bases respectively, with 15 bases between them. CDR3 nucleotide sequence: TGCGCCAGCAGCCAAGAGACGGATGCCCCAGGGACCCAGTACTTC. Translating it yields CASSQETDAPGTQYF.

There are many counts of this clonotype. The chain joins TRBV5-1 to TRBJ2-5; no clear D. Germline lookup yields CDR1 SGHRS and CDR2 YFSETQ. The CDR3 has 13 amino acids. V was shortened by 0 bases and J by 3 bases, with 6 bases between the two germline ends. The CDR3 region is CASSLDVEETQYF. In DNA form, the CDR3 reads TGCGCCAGCAGCTTGGATGTCGAAGAGACCCAGTACTTC.

This clonotype was counted at least ten times. V usage is TRBV12-3 or TRBV12-4 and J usage is TRBJ2-2; 7 bases fit TRBD1. The V and J ends lost 5 bases and 7 bases, in that order; junction bases with no gene match: 10. This CDR3 region has 15 residues. The CDR3 reads CASSATGSKIGELFF. For the CDR3, the DNA is TGTGCCAGCAGTGCGACAGGGAGTAAGATCGGGGAGCTGTTTTTT.

This clonotype was seen only a few times. The chain is built from TRBV4-2 and TRBJ1-2; 10 bases align to TRBD1. The CDR3 spans 12 residues. V lost 4 bases and J lost 10; bases outside the gene matches: 3. Germline V gene sequence: CDR1 LGHNA, CDR2 YNFKEQ. The CDR3 coding sequence is TGTGCCAGCAGCCCAGACAGGGGGCTCTACACCTTC. The encoded protein is CASSPDRGLYTF.

This clonotype was seen many times. The chain carries TRBV4-1 and TRBJ2-7, with 8 bases fitting TRBD1. With V trimmed by 4 bases and J by 0 bases, 2 bases remained unmatched. The CDR3 runs 14 residues. Germline V gene sequence: CDR1 MGHRA, CDR2 YSYEKL. The DNA for the CDR3 is TGCGCCAGCAGCCTGGGACAGGACTCCTACGAGCAGTACTTC. Residues: CASSLGQDSYEQYF.

This clonotype was counted many times. This CDR3 is CSARDPSGRTQYF. The CDR3 nucleotides read TGCAGTGCTAGAGACCCTAGCGGGAGGACCCAGTACTTC. The chain recombines TRBV20-1 with TRBJ2-5; 10 nucleotides agree with TRBD2. The trim removed 0 bases at V and 7 bases at J, leaving 2 bases unmatched. The CDR3 consists of 13 residues. CDR1 DFQATT and CDR2 SNEGSKA come from the germline V gene (reference sequence).

The sample holds many counts of this clonotype. The genes are TRBV7-9 and TRBJ1-1; no reliable D call. Germline values: CDR1 SEHNR, CDR2 FQNEAQ (reference sequence). Trimming stripped 3 bases from V and 6 bases from J, with 11 bases between. There are 13 residues in the CDR3. CDR3 amino acids: CASSFPGTPEAFF. Here the CDR3 DNA reads TGTGCCAGCAGCTTCCCCGGCACCCCTGAAGCTTTCTTT.